This T cell receptor beta chain was observed in a study of metastatic and nonmetastatic thyroid tumors. Study background: The comparison covered peripheral blood and tumor or nodule tissue in malignant and benign thyroid patients.

Broader study findings: Within blood and tumor, benign nodules reportedly had significantly lower TCR beta diversity than malignant thyroid tumors did.

Per the original data handling: Clinicopathological groups supplied CDR3 differences that were used to build a distant-metastasis classifier for papillary thyroid cancer. TCRdb re-called clones via MiXCR from the PCR reads. The V and J calls and clone size come from TCRdb's table, not from the authors' own analysis. The sample has about 15,000 clones; approximately 3.8% are singletons. Remarks on this clone: What it binds is not known.

All patients were untreated before thyroid surgery. The CDR3 loop spans 17 amino acids. Per the germline V gene, CDR1 is LNHDA and CDR2 is SQIVND (reference sequence). V shed 3 bases, J shed 2 bases, and the junction held 11 bases outside the gene matches. This chain uses TRBV19 with TRBJ2-3, with 7 bases identical to TRBD1. This sequence originates from a female donor with papillary thyroid cancer or a benign thyroid nodule (not recorded which). Some clones in this sample may be carry-over from other donors' samples. Material for sequencing was tumor tissue. The CDR3 DNA reads TGTGCCAGTAGTATGTTGAGGGGGCTAGGTCTCACAGATACGCAGTATTTT. The encoded protein is CASSMLRGLGLTDTQYF.